The next 5 T cell receptor beta chains were all read from a single sample in a study of blood T cell repertoires in COVID-19. Generated by immunoSEQ multiplex PCR, the TCRdb table keeps only in-frame clones and is missing some. The sample has some 160,000 clones, about 87% seen once; the top ten hold 2.5% to 3%. The specimen was peripheral blood. The receptors were gathered from a woman older than 75 with COVID-19, enrolled during active disease.

The chain links TRBV25-1 to TRBJ1-2, with TRBD1 matching 7 bases. This CDR3 contains 13 residues. Germline CDR1 reads MGHDK; CDR2 reads SYGVNS. Unmatched junction bases numbered 3, after V lost 5 bases and J lost 3 bases. CDR3 DNA: TGTGCCAGCAGTTTCAGGGGGGACTATGGCTACACCTTC. Its protein is CASSFRGDYGYTF.

J is TRBJ2-7 and V is TRBV5-1; a weak D match, TRBD1 (5 bases). This CDR3 has 16 amino acids. Germline CDR1 and CDR2: SGHRS and YFSETQ. Trimming left V 2 bases short and J 2 bases short, with 17 bases between. CDR3 sequence: CASSLQVPVGPYEQYF. The DNA for the CDR3 is TGCGCCAGCAGCTTACAGGTCCCGGTGGGTCCCTACGAGCAGTACTTC.

J is TRBJ2-1 and V is TRBV4-3; no firm D call. From germline, CDR1 is LGHNA and CDR2 YSLEER. The CDR3 totals 14 residues. Trimming took off 3 bases at V and 2 bases at J, with 8 bases between the two ends. The CDR3 reads CASSQTYPYNEQFF. CDR3 coding DNA: TGCGCCAGCAGCCAGACTTATCCCTACAATGAGCAGTTCTTC.

The rearrangement uses TRBV5-4 and TRBJ1-2, with D tentatively TRBD1 (5 bases). With 0 bases removed from V and 3 bases from J, the gap between germline ends came to 12 bases. The germline V gene encodes CDR1 SGHNT and CDR2 YYREEE (reference sequence). This CDR3 is 15 amino acids long. This CDR3 reads CASSLASGTDYGYTF. The CDR3, as DNA: TGTGCCAGCAGCTTGGCTTCAGGGACTGACTATGGCTACACCTTC. Variable domain in full (rest from reference TRBV5-4 and TRBJ1-2): ETGVTQSPTHLIKTRGQQVTLRCSSQSGHNTVSWYQQALGQGPQFIFQYYREEENGRGNFPPRFSGLQFPNYSSELNVNALELDDSALYLCASSLASGTDYGYTFGSGTRLTVV.

The V and J genes are TRBV28 and TRBJ2-7, with 12 bases fitting TRBD1. After removal of 3 bases from V and 7 bases from J, the junction contained 7 bases not matched to a gene. This CDR3 region has 15 residues. Germline V gene sequence: CDR1 MDHEN, CDR2 SYDVKM. This CDR3 reads CASSLSGQGALEQYF. In DNA form, the CDR3 reads TGTGCCAGCAGTTTGTCGGGACAGGGGGCGTTAGAGCAGTACTTC.